This T cell receptor beta chain was obtained from a study of siplizumab effects on memory and regulatory T cells. Study-level results: Proliferating Tregs taken from siplizumab cultures were not shown to have a confirmed suppressive function.

On this clone itself: What it binds is not known.

The method was immunoSEQ multiplex PCR; TCRdb's version includes in-frame clones alone and lacks a portion of them. The sample lists 50,000 to 60,000 clones, roughly 87% occurring once. This TCR was recovered from a human donor in good health. What was sequenced was naive CD8+ T cells sorted from blood.

CDR3 in DNA: TGTGCCAGCAGCTCCATGGGGAACTCTGGGGCCAACGTCCTGACTTTC. Translated, it gives CASSSMGNSGANVLTF. This chain connects TRBV7-9 to TRBJ2-6; D is ambiguous. This CDR3 has 16 residues. Germline lookup yields CDR1 SEHNR and CDR2 FQNEAQ (reference sequence). Trimming stripped 4 bases from V and 0 bases from J, with 10 bases between.